The rows below give T cell receptor beta chains drawn from one sample of a study of blood T cell repertoires in COVID-19. The method was immunoSEQ multiplex PCR; TCRdb's version includes in-frame clones alone and lacks a portion of them. The data hold roughly 180,000 clones, with approximately 94% observed a single time. The material sequenced was peripheral blood. The receptors shown here come from a man aged 25-40 years with COVID-19, enrolled during active disease. CDR3s include the opening cysteine and the closing phenylalanine or tryptophan. Each record gives: J gene, D gene, V gene, clone size, CDR3 protein, CDR3 DNA. A D gene is named only where the DNA matches it firmly. Some rows have no size entry. The others give once, few or many, or a class for an expanded clone.

>TRBJ2-3|NA|TRBV6-2/TRBV6-3|NA
CASSSSGLNLDTQYF
TGTGCCAGCAGTTCCTCCGGACTTAACTTGGATACGCAGTATTTT
>TRBJ1-1|TRBD1|TRBV7-9|NA
CASSFRTGAAEAFF
TGTGCCAGCAGCTTCCGGACAGGGGCCGCCGAAGCTTTCTTT
>TRBJ2-2|NA|TRBV2|NA
CASSEATGPSGELFF
TGTGCCAGCAGTGAAGCTACAGGGCCCTCCGGGGAGCTGTTTTTT
>TRBJ1-5|TRBD1|TRBV3-1/TRBV3-2|NA
CASSLTGQGNQPQHF
TGTGCCAGCAGCCTAACTGGACAGGGGAATCAGCCCCAGCATTTT
>TRBJ2-5|TRBD1|TRBV12-5|NA
CASADFRPGQTQETQYF
TGTGCTAGTGCCGATTTTCGACCGGGACAGACTCAAGAGACCCAGTACTTC
>TRBJ1-4|TRBD1|TRBV9|NA
CASSQRSGTAAEKLFF
TGTGCCAGCAGCCAACGTTCCGGGACAGCTGCTGAAAAACTGTTTTTT
>TRBJ2-1|TRBD1|TRBV4-2|NA
CASSQAETGNSYNEQFF
TGTGCCAGCAGCCAAGCCGAGACAGGGAATTCCTACAATGAGCAGTTCTTC
>TRBJ1-2|NA|TRBV3-1/TRBV3-2|NA
CASSQDGGLGYGYTF
TGTGCCAGCAGCCAAGACGGGGGGTTGGGCTATGGCTACACCTTC
>TRBJ1-1|NA|TRBV6-5|NA
CASRSSLNTEAFF
TGTGCCAGCAGATCCTCCCTGAACACTGAAGCTTTCTTT
>TRBJ1-2|NA|TRBV19|NA
CASSIDPPGPLRGGYTF
TGTGCCAGTAGTATAGACCCACCGGGACCCCTCAGGGGTGGCTACACCTTC
>TRBJ2-2|NA|TRBV11-2|once
CASSQRGGVGELFF
TGTGCCAGCAGCCAACGAGGGGGGGTCGGGGAGCTGTTTTTT
>TRBJ1-1|NA|TRBV6-5|NA
CASSYSDRNTEAFF
TGTGCCAGCAGTTACTCGGACAGGAACACTGAAGCTTTCTTT
>TRBJ2-2|TRBD1|TRBV2|NA
CASSQGQVGNTGELFF
TGTGCCAGCAGCCAGGGACAGGTCGGGAACACCGGGGAGCTGTTTTTT
>TRBJ1-2|TRBD1|TRBV19|NA
CASSIYMTGGAEGYTF
TGTGCCAGTAGTATTTATATGACAGGGGGCGCGGAGGGCTACACCTTC
>TRBJ2-3|TRBD2|TRBV9|NA
CASSGTGTSGTDTQYF
TGTGCCAGCAGCGGCACCGGGACTAGCGGCACAGATACGCAGTATTTT
>TRBJ1-1|NA|TRBV7-6|NA
CASSLVAGRGTEAFF
TGTGCCAGCAGCTTAGTAGCGGGGCGAGGCACTGAAGCTTTCTTT
>TRBJ1-6|NA|TRBV11-3|NA
CASSFSRGSPLHF
TGTGCCAGCAGCTTCAGCCGGGGATCACCCCTCCACTTT
>TRBJ1-6|NA|TRBV19|NA
CASSIGGTFNNSPLHF
TGTGCCAGTAGTATCGGAGGGACCTTCAATAATTCACCCCTCCACTTT
>TRBJ2-1|NA|TRBV3-1/TRBV3-2|once
CASSQEAGEHNEQFF
TGTGCCAGCAGCCAAGAAGCCGGGGAACACAATGAGCAGTTCTTC
>TRBJ1-2|NA|TRBV20-1|NA
CSGGDYGYTF
TGCAGTGGGGGCGACTATGGCTACACCTTC
>TRBJ1-3|TRBD1|TRBV25-1|NA
CASSEAGGYGNTIYF
TGTGCCAGCAGTGAGGCAGGGGGCTATGGAAACACCATATATTTT
>TRBJ2-3|NA|TRBV10-1|NA
CASRPDGRGPITDTQYF
TGCGCCAGCAGGCCAGACGGGAGGGGGCCGATCACAGATACGCAGTATTTT
>TRBJ2-3|TRBD2|TRBV4-1|NA
CASSQDLGEGSDTQYF
TGCGCCAGCAGCCAAGATCTAGGGGAGGGTTCAGATACGCAGTATTTT
>TRBJ1-4|NA|TRBV5-1|NA
CASSLVRSDNDEKLFF
TGCGCCAGCAGCTTGGTCCGTTCGGACAATGACGAAAAACTGTTTTTT
>TRBJ1-5|NA|TRBV3-1/TRBV3-2|NA
CASSQERYQPQHF
TGTGCCAGCAGCCAAGAGAGATATCAGCCCCAGCATTTT
>TRBJ2-1|NA|TRBV5-1|NA
CASSDGLSGTTYEQFF
TGCGCCAGCAGCGACGGACTATCCGGGACCACATATGAGCAGTTCTTC
>TRBJ1-2|TRBD1|TRBV6-1|NA
CASSDLGGDSSYGYTF
TGTGCCAGCAGTGATTTGGGTGGGGACAGCTCTTATGGCTACACCTTC
>TRBJ1-4|TRBD1|TRBV7-9|once
CASSTSAHRGDEKLFF
TGTGCCAGCAGCACCTCAGCCCACAGGGGTGATGAAAAACTGTTTTTT
>TRBJ2-3|NA|TRBV3-1/TRBV3-2|NA
CASSQGSAVVYF
TGTGCCAGCAGCCAAGGATCGGCGGTGGTGTATTTT
>TRBJ1-5|NA|TRBV25-1|once
CASQKGGVWNQPQHF
TGTGCCAGCCAGAAGGGGGGGGTGTGGAATCAGCCCCAGCATTTT
>TRBJ1-2|NA|TRBV5-4|once
CASSLKRGGYTF
TGTGCCAGCAGCTTGAAACGGGGTGGCTACACCTTC
>TRBJ1-5|TRBD1|TRBV25-1|NA
CASSGQGAQPQHF
TGTGCCAGCAGTGGGCAGGGGGCACAGCCCCAGCATTTT
>TRBJ1-2|TRBD1|TRBV19|NA
CASSPDRGLGYTF
TGTGCCAGTAGTCCGGACAGGGGGCTTGGCTACACCTTC
>TRBJ1-2|NA|TRBV19|NA
CASSITQTNYGYTF
TGTGCCAGTAGTATAACACAGACTAACTATGGCTACACCTTC
>TRBJ1-6|TRBD1|TRBV15|NA
CATSRDSVRQGDSPLHF
TGTGCCACCAGCAGAGACAGCGTGAGACAGGGGGATTCACCCCTCCACTTT
>TRBJ2-7|NA|TRBV27|NA
CASSSTFGERSSYEQYF
TGTGCCAGCAGTTCGACGTTCGGGGAGCGGAGCTCCTACGAGCAGTACTTC
>TRBJ1-4|NA|TRBV27|NA
CASSLWSGEKLFF
TGTGCCAGCAGTTTATGGAGTGGAGAAAAACTGTTTTTT
>TRBJ1-2|TRBD1|TRBV29-1|NA
CSGDTGGDGYTF
TGCAGCGGCGATACAGGGGGCGATGGCTACACCTTC
>TRBJ2-5|NA|TRBV19|NA
CASSMQGGETQYF
TGTGCCAGTAGTATGCAGGGGGGAGAGACCCAGTACTTC
>TRBJ1-5|TRBD1|TRBV30|NA
CAWAPGQGWNQPQHF
TGTGCCTGGGCTCCGGGACAGGGGTGGAATCAGCCCCAGCATTTT
>TRBJ1-5|TRBD1|TRBV7-2|once
CASTPGQGGQPQHF
TGTGCCAGCACCCCGGGACAGGGGGGGCAGCCCCAGCATTTT
>TRBJ2-2|NA|TRBV19|NA
CASSMPGANTGELFF
TGTGCCAGTAGTATGCCGGGGGCGAACACCGGGGAGCTGTTTTTT
>TRBJ1-2|NA|TRBV29-1|NA
CSVRTVANYGYTF
TGCAGCGTCCGGACAGTTGCTAACTATGGCTACACCTTC
>TRBJ1-2|NA|TRBV7-9|NA
CASSSDAGYGYTF
TGTGCCAGCAGCTCAGACGCCGGGTATGGCTACACCTTC
>TRBJ2-1|TRBD1|TRBV3-1/TRBV3-2|NA
CASSPSRGSEQFF
TGTGCCAGCAGCCCATCCAGGGGGAGTGAGCAGTTCTTC
>TRBJ2-1|TRBD2|TRBV10-3|NA
CAISDAPGTSGGTLYNEQFF
TGTGCCATCAGTGACGCCCCCGGGACTAGCGGGGGGACCTTATACAATGAGCAGTTCTTC
>TRBJ1-6|NA|TRBV7-2|NA
CASSPKTGSYNSPLHF
TGTGCCAGCAGCCCAAAGACGGGCTCCTATAATTCACCCCTCCACTTT